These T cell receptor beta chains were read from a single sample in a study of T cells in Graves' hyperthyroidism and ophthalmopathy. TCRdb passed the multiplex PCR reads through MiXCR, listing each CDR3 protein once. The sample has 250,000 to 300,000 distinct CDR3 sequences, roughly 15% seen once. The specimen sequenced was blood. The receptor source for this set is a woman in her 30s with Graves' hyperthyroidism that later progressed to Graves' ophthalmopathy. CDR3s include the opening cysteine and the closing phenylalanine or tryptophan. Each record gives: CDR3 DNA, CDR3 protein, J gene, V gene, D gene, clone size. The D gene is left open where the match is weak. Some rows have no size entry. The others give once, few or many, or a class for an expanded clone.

DNA: TGTGCCAGTCGAGCGCCAGGGGACTCCTACAATGAGCAGTTCTTC
CDR3: CASRAPGDSYNEQFF
J: TRBJ2-1
V: TRBV5-4
D: -
size: -

DNA: TGTGCCAGCAGCTTAATCCACTCCTACGAGCAGTACTTC
CDR3: CASSLIHSYEQYF
J: TRBJ2-7
V: TRBV7-8
D: -
size: many

DNA: TGTGCCAGCAGCAAAGGAACTTACAGGGGAAAGAGAGATACGCAGTATTTT
CDR3: CASSKGTYRGKRDTQYF
J: TRBJ2-3
V: TRBV7-9
D: TRBD1
size: many

DNA: TGTGCCAGCAGCTCCGACAGGGGAGCTAACTATGGCTACACCTTC
CDR3: CASSSDRGANYGYTF
J: TRBJ1-2
V: TRBV13
D: TRBD1
size: many

DNA: TGTGCCAGCAGTTCCGGGACTGAAGCTTTCTTT
CDR3: CASSSGTEAFF
J: TRBJ1-1
V: TRBV28
D: -
size: many

DNA: TGCAGCGTTAACGGGGGGGGGGATGAGCAGTTCTTC
CDR3: CSVNGGGDEQFF
J: TRBJ2-1
V: TRBV29-1
D: TRBD2
size: many

DNA: TGTGCCAGTAGTATAGAAGTTTGGGGAGGAGGTGAAGCTTTCTTT
CDR3: CASSIEVWGGGEAFF
J: TRBJ1-1
V: TRBV19
D: -
size: -

DNA: TGTGCCAGCAGCTTAGGGACTAGCGGGGCCAACACCGGGGAGCTGTTTTTT
CDR3: CASSLGTSGANTGELFF
J: TRBJ2-2
V: TRBV7-2
D: TRBD2
size: -

DNA: TGTGCCAGCCGACTACTGACAGGGGGCGGTCGCGGCTACACCTTC
CDR3: CASRLLTGGGRGYTF
J: TRBJ1-2
V: TRBV28
D: TRBD1
size: few

DNA: TGTGCCAGCAGCCACTACAATGACCAGTTCTTC
CDR3: CASSHYNDQFF
J: TRBJ2-1
V: TRBV6-1
D: -
size: -

DNA: TGCAGTGCGTACAAGCTCCGACTAGCGAGCGACAATGAGCAGTTCTTC
CDR3: CSAYKLRLASDNEQFF
J: TRBJ2-1
V: TRBV20-1
D: TRBD2
size: many

DNA: TGTGCCAGCAGCTTCACAGGGGGCCCTTCCTACGAGCAGTACTTC
CDR3: CASSFTGGPSYEQYF
J: TRBJ2-7
V: TRBV7-9
D: TRBD1
size: many

DNA: TGTGCCAGCAGTTTAGATACAGGCCTCTACAATGAGCAGTTCTTC
CDR3: CASSLDTGLYNEQFF
J: TRBJ2-1
V: TRBV27
D: -
size: many

DNA: TGTGCCAGCTCACCCCCCGGCGGAAGCTCTGGGGCCAACGTCCTGACTTTC
CDR3: CASSPPGGSSGANVLTF
J: TRBJ2-6
V: TRBV18
D: -
size: many

DNA: TGTGCCAGTAGTATGGGCCGAGGCAATCAGCCCCAGCATTTT
CDR3: CASSMGRGNQPQHF
J: TRBJ1-5
V: TRBV19
D: -
size: many

DNA: TGTGCCAGCAGCTTAGTTAGGGAGTCGATAGATACGCAGTATTTT
CDR3: CASSLVRESIDTQYF
J: TRBJ2-3
V: TRBV11-2
D: -
size: many

DNA: TGTGCCAGCTCTCACGGGAGAGACACGGTCGACACCGGGGAGCTGTTTTTT
CDR3: CASSHGRDTVDTGELFF
J: TRBJ2-2
V: TRBV27
D: -
size: many

DNA: TGTGCCAGCAGGACTAGCAGGAACACCGGGGAGCTGTTTTTT
CDR3: CASRTSRNTGELFF
J: TRBJ2-2
V: TRBV18
D: TRBD2
size: many

DNA: TGTGCCAGCACCAGAGACCGGGACAGGGGACGCGAGCAGTACTTC
CDR3: CASTRDRDRGREQYF
J: TRBJ2-7
V: TRBV5-5
D: TRBD1
size: few

DNA: TGTGCCAGCAGCTTAGATCGGGTGGCGAGCACAGATACGCAGTATTTT
CDR3: CASSLDRVASTDTQYF
J: TRBJ2-3
V: TRBV11-2
D: -
size: many

DNA: TGTGCCAGCAGCTTAGATCGTCCGTCCTACGAGCAGTACTTC
CDR3: CASSLDRPSYEQYF
J: TRBJ2-7
V: TRBV11-2
D: -
size: many

DNA: TGTGCCAGCAGGAGGGTCAGTCTTGGCACCGGGGAGCTGTTTTTT
CDR3: CASRRVSLGTGELFF
J: TRBJ2-2
V: TRBV7-9
D: -
size: -

DNA: TGTGCCAGCATCCGACTAGCGGGAGAACACCCCCCCAAAAACATTCAGTACTTC
CDR3: CASIRLAGEHPPKNIQYF
J: TRBJ2-4
V: TRBV6-1
D: TRBD2
size: few

DNA: TGTGTCAGCAGCTGGTGGATAGCGGGAGAAGGGCGCACAGATACGCAGTATTTT
CDR3: CVSSWWIAGEGRTDTQYF
J: TRBJ2-3
V: TRBV7-9
D: TRBD2
size: few

DNA: TGTGCCAGCAGCTTAGGAAGGGGGGGTAATCAAGAGACCCAGTACTTC
CDR3: CASSLGRGGNQETQYF
J: TRBJ2-5
V: TRBV7-6
D: -
size: few

DNA: TGTGCCAGCAGTACTTCTCATGGAGGGGGCGCCTATGGCTACACCTTC
CDR3: CASSTSHGGGAYGYTF
J: TRBJ1-2
V: TRBV28
D: TRBD1
size: many

DNA: TGTGCCAGCAGCGTAGCTCCTGGGGATCAGCCCCAGCATTTT
CDR3: CASSVAPGDQPQHF
J: TRBJ1-5
V: TRBV9
D: -
size: few

DNA: TGTGCCAGCAGCCCGACCCGGGACAGGGGTCGGATTTCAAAAAATCAGCCCCAGCATTTT
CDR3: CASSPTRDRGRISKNQPQHF
J: TRBJ1-5
V: TRBV14
D: TRBD1
size: few

DNA: TGTGCCAGCAGCTTAGACTCTCTCACAGATACGCAGTATTTT
CDR3: CASSLDSLTDTQYF
J: TRBJ2-3
V: TRBV7-2
D: -
size: many

DNA: TGCGCCAGCAGCTTGGTGGGGGCGCTGACTGAAGCTTTCTTT
CDR3: CASSLVGALTEAFF
J: TRBJ1-1
V: TRBV5-1
D: -
size: many

DNA: TGTGCCAGCAGCTTAGCTCGCCGGGGAGAAGCTTTCTTT
CDR3: CASSLARRGEAFF
J: TRBJ1-1
V: TRBV7-2
D: -
size: many

DNA: TGTGCCAGCAGCCAAGTGTCACCCGGGACAGGGACTGAAGCTTTCTTT
CDR3: CASSQVSPGTGTEAFF
J: TRBJ1-1
V: TRBV14
D: TRBD1
size: many

DNA: TGTGCCAGCAGTTACCAAGGGCGGAACACTGAAGCTTTCTTT
CDR3: CASSYQGRNTEAFF
J: TRBJ1-1
V: TRBV6-5
D: -
size: many

DNA: TGTGCCAGCAGCGTCCGGGACTCTAGCTACAATGAGCAGTTCTTC
CDR3: CASSVRDSSYNEQFF
J: TRBJ2-1
V: TRBV9
D: -
size: many

DNA: TGTGCCAGCAGTTCCGGACTAGCGGGGGCTAGCACAGATACGCAGTATTTT
CDR3: CASSSGLAGASTDTQYF
J: TRBJ2-3
V: TRBV28
D: TRBD2
size: many

DNA: TGCGCCAGCAGCTTAGCGGGGGACACTTATCAGCCCCAGCATTTT
CDR3: CASSLAGDTYQPQHF
J: TRBJ1-5
V: TRBV5-1
D: -
size: many

DNA: TGTGCCAGCAGCCCCCAACCTAGCGGGAGAGCGTGGGAGCAGTACTTC
CDR3: CASSPQPSGRAWEQYF
J: TRBJ2-7
V: TRBV7-9
D: TRBD2
size: many

DNA: TGTGCCACCCGTCCGGGGGGAGACTACGAGCAGTACTTC
CDR3: CATRPGGDYEQYF
J: TRBJ2-7
V: TRBV15
D: TRBD2
size: many

DNA: TGTGCCAGCAGTTTTCCAGGGACCTACGAGCAGTACTTC
CDR3: CASSFPGTYEQYF
J: TRBJ2-7
V: TRBV12-3/TRBV12-4
D: -
size: many

DNA: TGTGCCAGCAGTGGGACTAGCGGGAGGGCCTTAGCGAATGAGCAGTTCTTC
CDR3: CASSGTSGRALANEQFF
J: TRBJ2-1
V: TRBV6-1
D: TRBD2
size: many

DNA: TGTGCCAGCAGTTACGGAGGGACTACTACAAAGCGGCAGTTCTTC
CDR3: CASSYGGTTTKRQFF
J: TRBJ2-1
V: TRBV6-2/TRBV6-3
D: TRBD2
size: many

DNA: TGTGCCAGCAGAGAAGGGGGATCGGCTAACTATGGCTACACCTTC
CDR3: CASREGGSANYGYTF
J: TRBJ1-2
V: TRBV28
D: -
size: few

DNA: TGTGCCAGCAGTTTAGCGGGAGGGAAAATTAACACCGGGGAGCTGTTTTTT
CDR3: CASSLAGGKINTGELFF
J: TRBJ2-2
V: TRBV28
D: TRBD2
size: many

DNA: TGTGCCTCACAGTCAGGGCCCGGGGAGCTGTTTTTT
CDR3: CASQSGPGELFF
J: TRBJ2-2
V: TRBV30
D: -
size: -

DNA: TGTGCCAGCAGCCAAGCGGAGTCGAGCGGGAGGCGGGTAGTCTTC
CDR3: CASSQAESSGRRVVF
J: TRBJ2-1
V: TRBV3-1
D: TRBD2
size: -

DNA: TGTGCCAGCAGTCCACTGTGGAATAGCGGTGCTTCCTACGAGCAGTACTTC
CDR3: CASSPLWNSGASYEQYF
J: TRBJ2-7
V: TRBV27
D: -
size: many

DNA: TGTGCCAGCAGTTGGGGGGGAACCTACGAGCAGTACTTC
CDR3: CASSWGGTYEQYF
J: TRBJ2-7
V: TRBV12-3/TRBV12-4
D: TRBD2
size: many

DNA: TGCGCCAGCAGGGGTTCCTATGGCTACACCTTC
CDR3: CASRGSYGYTF
J: TRBJ1-2
V: TRBV5-1
D: -
size: many

DNA: TGTGCCTGGAGTGTGCGCGGACAACTGTTTTTT
CDR3: CAWSVRGQLFF
J: TRBJ1-4
V: TRBV30
D: -
size: many

DNA: TGTGCCAGCAGCCAAGTCCAGCATGAGCAGTTCTTC
CDR3: CASSQVQHEQFF
J: TRBJ2-1
V: TRBV3-1
D: -
size: many

DNA: TGTGCCAGTAGTATCTGGGGCAATGAGCAGTTCTTC
CDR3: CASSIWGNEQFF
J: TRBJ2-1
V: TRBV19
D: -
size: -

DNA: TGTGCCACCAGCGGTAGCGGGAGGGCCCCCTACGAGCAGTACTTC
CDR3: CATSGSGRAPYEQYF
J: TRBJ2-7
V: TRBV15
D: TRBD2
size: many

DNA: TGTGCCAGCAGCCACATTAGCGGGGGTAATACGAAGACCCAGTACTTC
CDR3: CASSHISGGNTKTQYF
J: TRBJ2-5
V: TRBV3-1
D: TRBD2
size: -

DNA: TGTGCCAGCTCACCAGAAGGGGGCCATCAGCCCCAGCATTTT
CDR3: CASSPEGGHQPQHF
J: TRBJ1-5
V: TRBV18
D: TRBD1
size: many

DNA: TGTGCCACCAGTGATTCCACCGGCGGGGGCTACGAGCAGTACTTC
CDR3: CATSDSTGGGYEQYF
J: TRBJ2-7
V: TRBV24-1
D: TRBD2
size: few

DNA: TGTGCCAGCAGACGGGTTAGCACAGATACGCAGTATTTT
CDR3: CASRRVSTDTQYF
J: TRBJ2-3
V: TRBV9
D: -
size: many

DNA: TGTGCCAGCAGTGACTCGCGGGAGATCTCCTACGAGCAGTACTTC
CDR3: CASSDSREISYEQYF
J: TRBJ2-7
V: TRBV2
D: TRBD2
size: many

DNA: TGTGCCAGCAGTGAAAGGACAGGGGGTTTCAATGAGCAGTTCTTC
CDR3: CASSERTGGFNEQFF
J: TRBJ2-1
V: TRBV2
D: TRBD1
size: many

DNA: TGTGCCATCAGTGACAGGTCCGGACAGCCCCAGCATTTT
CDR3: CAISDRSGQPQHF
J: TRBJ1-5
V: TRBV10-3
D: -
size: many